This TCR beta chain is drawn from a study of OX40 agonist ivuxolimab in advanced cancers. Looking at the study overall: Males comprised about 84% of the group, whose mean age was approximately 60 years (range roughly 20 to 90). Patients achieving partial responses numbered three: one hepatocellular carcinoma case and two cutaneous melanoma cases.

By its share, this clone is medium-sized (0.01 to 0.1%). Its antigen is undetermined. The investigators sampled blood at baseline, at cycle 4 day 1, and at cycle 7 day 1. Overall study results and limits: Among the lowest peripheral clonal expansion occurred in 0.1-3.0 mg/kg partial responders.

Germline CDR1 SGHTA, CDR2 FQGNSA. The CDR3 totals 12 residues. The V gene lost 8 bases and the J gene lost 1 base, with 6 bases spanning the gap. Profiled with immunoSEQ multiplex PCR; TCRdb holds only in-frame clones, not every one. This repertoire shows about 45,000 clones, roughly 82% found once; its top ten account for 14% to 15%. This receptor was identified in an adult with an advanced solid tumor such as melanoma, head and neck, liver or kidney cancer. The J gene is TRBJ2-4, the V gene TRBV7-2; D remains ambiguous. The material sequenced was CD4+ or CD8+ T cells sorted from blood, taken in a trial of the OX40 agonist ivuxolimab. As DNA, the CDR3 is TGTGCCAGCTCGGACGCCAAAAACATTCAGTACTTC. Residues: CASSDAKNIQYF.